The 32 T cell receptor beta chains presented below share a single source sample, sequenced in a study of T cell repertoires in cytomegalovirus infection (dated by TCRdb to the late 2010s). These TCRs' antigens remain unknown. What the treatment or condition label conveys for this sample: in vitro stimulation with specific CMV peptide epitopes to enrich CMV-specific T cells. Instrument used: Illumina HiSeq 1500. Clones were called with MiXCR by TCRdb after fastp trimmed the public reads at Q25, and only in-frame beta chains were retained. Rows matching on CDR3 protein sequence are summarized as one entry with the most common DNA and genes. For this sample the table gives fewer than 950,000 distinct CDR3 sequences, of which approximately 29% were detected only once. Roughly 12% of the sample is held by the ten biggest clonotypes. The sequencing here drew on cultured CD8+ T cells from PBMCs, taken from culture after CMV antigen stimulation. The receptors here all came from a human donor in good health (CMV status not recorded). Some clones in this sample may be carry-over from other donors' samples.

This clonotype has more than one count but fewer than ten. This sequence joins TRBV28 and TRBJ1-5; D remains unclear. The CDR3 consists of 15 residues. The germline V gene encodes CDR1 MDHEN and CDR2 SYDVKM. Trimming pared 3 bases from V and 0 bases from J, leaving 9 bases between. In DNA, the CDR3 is TGTGCCAGCAGTTTTGACGGGTATAGCAATCAGCCCCAGCATTTT. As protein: CASSFDGYSNQPQHF.

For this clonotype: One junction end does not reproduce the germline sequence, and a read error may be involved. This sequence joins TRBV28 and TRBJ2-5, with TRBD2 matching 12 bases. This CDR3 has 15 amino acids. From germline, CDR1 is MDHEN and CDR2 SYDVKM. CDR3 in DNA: TGTGCCAGCAGCCCTACTAGCGGGGGGATGGAGACCCAGTATTTC. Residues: CASSPTSGGMETQYF.

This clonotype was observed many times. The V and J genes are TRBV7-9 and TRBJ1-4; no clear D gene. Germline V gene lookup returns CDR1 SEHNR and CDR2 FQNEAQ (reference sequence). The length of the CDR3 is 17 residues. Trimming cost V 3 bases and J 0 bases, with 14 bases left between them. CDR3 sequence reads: CASSFLSRNATNEKLFF. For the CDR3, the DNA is TGTGCCAGCAGCTTTTTGTCTAGAAATGCAACTAATGAAAAACTGTTTTTT.

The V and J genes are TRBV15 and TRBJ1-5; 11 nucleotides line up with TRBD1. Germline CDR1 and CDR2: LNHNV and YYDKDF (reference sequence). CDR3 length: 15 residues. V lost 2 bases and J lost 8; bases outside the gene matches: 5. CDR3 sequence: CATSRTGQGAEPQHF. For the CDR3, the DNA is TGTGCCACCAGCAGAACCGGACAGGGGGCCGAGCCCCAGCATTTT.

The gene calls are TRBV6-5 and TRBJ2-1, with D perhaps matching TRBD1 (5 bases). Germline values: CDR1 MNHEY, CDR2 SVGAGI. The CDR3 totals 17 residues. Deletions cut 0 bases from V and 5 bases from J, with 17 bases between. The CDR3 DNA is TGTGCCAGCAGTTACTCGAGAACAGGATTCCCGAACAATGAGCAGTTCTTC. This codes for CASSYSRTGFPNNEQFF.

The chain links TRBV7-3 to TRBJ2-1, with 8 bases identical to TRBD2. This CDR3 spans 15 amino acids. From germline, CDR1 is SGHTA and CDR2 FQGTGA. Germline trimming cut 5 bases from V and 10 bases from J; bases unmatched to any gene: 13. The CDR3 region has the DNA TGTGCCAGCAGCCAAAGCGGGGGCCCGCTTAGGGAGCAGTTCTTC. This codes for CASSQSGGPLREQFF.

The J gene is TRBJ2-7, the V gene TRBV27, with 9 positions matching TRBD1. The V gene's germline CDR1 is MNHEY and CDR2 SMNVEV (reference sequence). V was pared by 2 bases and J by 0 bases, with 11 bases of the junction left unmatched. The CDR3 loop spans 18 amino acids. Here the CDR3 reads CASSLLPIGQGLSYEQYF. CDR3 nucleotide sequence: TGTGCCAGCAGTTTACTCCCTATTGGACAGGGGCTCTCCTACGAGCAGTACTTC.

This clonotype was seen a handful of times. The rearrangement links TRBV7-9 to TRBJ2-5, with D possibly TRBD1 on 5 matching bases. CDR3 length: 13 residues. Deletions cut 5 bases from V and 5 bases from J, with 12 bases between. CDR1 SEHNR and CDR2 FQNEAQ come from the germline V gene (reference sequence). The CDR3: CASSNSRVETQYF. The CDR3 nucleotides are TGTGCCAGCAGCAATTCCAGGGTGGAGACCCAGTACTTC. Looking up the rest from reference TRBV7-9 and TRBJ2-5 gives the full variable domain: DTGVSQNPRHKITKRGQNVTFRCDPISEHNRLYWYRQTLGQGPEFLTYFQNEAQLEKSRLLSDRFSAERPKGSFSTLEIQRTEQGDSAMYLCASSNSRVETQYFGPGTRLLVL.

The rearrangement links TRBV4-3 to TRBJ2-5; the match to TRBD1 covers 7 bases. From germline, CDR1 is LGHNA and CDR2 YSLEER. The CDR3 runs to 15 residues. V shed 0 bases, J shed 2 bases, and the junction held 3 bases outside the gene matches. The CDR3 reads CASSQDLGQQETQYF. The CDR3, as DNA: TGCGCCAGCAGCCAAGATTTGGGACAGCAAGAGACCCAGTACTTC.

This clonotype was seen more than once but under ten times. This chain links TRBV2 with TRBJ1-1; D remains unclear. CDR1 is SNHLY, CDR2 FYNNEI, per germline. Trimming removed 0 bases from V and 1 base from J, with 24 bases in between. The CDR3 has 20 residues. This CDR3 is CASSEARTKRLAWWNTEAFF. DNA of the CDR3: TGTGCCAGCAGTGAAGCTCGTACGAAAAGACTCGCGTGGTGGAACACTGAAGCTTTCTTT.

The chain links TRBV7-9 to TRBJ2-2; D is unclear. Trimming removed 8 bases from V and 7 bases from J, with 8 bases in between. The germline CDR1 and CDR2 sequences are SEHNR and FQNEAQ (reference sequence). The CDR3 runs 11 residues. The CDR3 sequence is CASEGHGELFF. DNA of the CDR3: TGTGCCAGCGAAGGCCACGGGGAGCTGTTTTTT.

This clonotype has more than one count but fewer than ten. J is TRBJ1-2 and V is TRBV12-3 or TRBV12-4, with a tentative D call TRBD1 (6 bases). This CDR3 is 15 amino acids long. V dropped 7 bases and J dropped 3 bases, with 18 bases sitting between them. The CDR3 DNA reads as TGTGCCAGCAAGAGGGGGGCCCAGGCTTACTATGGCTACACCTTC. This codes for CASKRGAQAYYGYTF.

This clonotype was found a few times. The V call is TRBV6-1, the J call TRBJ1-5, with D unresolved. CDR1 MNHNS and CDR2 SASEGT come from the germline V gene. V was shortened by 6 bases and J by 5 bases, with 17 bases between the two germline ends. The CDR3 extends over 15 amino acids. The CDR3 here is CASRLRWGSDQPQHF. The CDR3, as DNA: TGTGCCAGCAGACTAAGGTGGGGAAGCGATCAGCCCCAGCATTTT.

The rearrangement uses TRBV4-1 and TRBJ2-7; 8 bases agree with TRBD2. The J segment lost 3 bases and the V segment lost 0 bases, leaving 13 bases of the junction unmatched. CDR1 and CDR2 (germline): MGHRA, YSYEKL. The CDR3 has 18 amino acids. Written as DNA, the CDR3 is TGCGCCAGCAGCCAAGATCGGACTCTGGCGGGGGGTGTCTACGAGCAGTACTTC. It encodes CASSQDRTLAGGVYEQYF.

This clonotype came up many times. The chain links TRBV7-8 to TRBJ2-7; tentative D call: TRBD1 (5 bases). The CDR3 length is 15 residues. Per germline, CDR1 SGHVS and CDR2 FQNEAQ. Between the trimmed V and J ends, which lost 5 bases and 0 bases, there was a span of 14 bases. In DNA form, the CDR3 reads TGTGCCAGCAGCGAAGGGGTCACGAGCTCCTACGAGCAGTACGTC. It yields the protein CASSEGVTSSYEQYV.

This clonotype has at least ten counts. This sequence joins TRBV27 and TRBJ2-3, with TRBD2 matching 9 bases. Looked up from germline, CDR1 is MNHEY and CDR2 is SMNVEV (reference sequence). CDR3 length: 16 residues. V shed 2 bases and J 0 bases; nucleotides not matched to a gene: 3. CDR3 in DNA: TGTGCCAGCAGTTTACCCAGCGGGGGGAGCACAGATACGCAGTATTTT. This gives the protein CASSLPSGGSTDTQYF.

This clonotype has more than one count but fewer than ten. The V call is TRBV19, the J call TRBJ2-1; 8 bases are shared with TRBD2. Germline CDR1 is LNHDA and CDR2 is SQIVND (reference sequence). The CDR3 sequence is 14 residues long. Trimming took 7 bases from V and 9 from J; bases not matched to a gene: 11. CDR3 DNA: TGTGCCAGTACATCCGGGGGGGCCAGTCGTGAGCAGTTCTTC. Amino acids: CASTSGGASREQFF.

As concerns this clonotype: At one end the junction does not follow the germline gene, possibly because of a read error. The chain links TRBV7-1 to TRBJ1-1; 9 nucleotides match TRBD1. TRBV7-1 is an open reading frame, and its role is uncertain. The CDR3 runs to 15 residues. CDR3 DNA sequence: TGTGCCAACAGCTCCCTAAAAGGGACAGGGACTGAAGCTTTCTTT. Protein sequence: CANSSLKGTGTEAFF.

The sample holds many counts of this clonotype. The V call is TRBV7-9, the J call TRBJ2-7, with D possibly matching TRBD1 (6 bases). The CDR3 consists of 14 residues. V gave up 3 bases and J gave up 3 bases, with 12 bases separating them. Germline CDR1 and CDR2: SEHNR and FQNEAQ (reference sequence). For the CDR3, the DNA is TGTGCCAGCAGCTTCTCGGACAGTTACTACGAGCAGTACGTC. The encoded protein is CASSFSDSYYEQYV.

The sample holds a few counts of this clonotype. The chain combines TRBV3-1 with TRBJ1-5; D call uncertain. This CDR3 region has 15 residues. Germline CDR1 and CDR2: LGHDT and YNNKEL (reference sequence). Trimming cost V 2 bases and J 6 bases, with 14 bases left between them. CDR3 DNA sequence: TGTGCCAGCAGCCAAAACACGAGGGCGGGTCAGCCCCAGCATTTT. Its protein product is CASSQNTRAGQPQHF.

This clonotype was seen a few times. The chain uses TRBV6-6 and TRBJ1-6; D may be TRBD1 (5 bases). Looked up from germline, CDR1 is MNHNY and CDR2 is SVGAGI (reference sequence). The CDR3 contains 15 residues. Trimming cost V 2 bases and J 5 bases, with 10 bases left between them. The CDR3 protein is CASSYDGGHNSPLHF. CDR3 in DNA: TGTGCCAGCAGTTACGATGGGGGACATAATTCACCCCTCCACTTT.

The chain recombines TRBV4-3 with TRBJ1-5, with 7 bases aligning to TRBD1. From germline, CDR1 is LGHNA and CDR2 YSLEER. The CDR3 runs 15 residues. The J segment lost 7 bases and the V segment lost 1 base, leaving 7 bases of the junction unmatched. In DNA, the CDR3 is TGCGCCAGCAGCCAAGGAGACAGGGTCGGACAGCCCCAGCATTTT. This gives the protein CASSQGDRVGQPQHF.

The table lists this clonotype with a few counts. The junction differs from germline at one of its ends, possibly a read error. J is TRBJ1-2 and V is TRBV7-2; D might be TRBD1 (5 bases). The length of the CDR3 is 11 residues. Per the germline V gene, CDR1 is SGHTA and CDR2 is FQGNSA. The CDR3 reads CASSLQGIFAF. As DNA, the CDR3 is TGTGCCAGCAGCTTACAGGGTATCTTTGCCTTC.

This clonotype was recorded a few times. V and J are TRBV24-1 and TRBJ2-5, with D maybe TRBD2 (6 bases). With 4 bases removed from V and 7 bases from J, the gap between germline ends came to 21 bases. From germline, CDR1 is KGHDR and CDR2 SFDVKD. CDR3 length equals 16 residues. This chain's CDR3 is CATSDPLEGLLATQYF. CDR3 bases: TGTGCCACCAGTGACCCCCTCGAGGGACTGTTGGCGACCCAGTACTTC.

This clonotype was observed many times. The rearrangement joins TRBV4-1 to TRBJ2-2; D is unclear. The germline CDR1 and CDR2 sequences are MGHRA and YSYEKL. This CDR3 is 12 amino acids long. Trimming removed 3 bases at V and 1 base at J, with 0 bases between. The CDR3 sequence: CASSQNTGELFF. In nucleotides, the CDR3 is TGCGCCAGCAGCCAGAACACCGGGGAGCTGTTTTTT.

This CDR3 reads CASSQPSGGVPLFF. Here the CDR3 DNA reads TGCGCCAGCAGCCAACCTAGCGGGGGGGTGCCGCTGTTTTTT. V usage is TRBV4-1 and J usage is TRBJ2-2; 12 bases fit TRBD2. Germline assignment: CDR1 MGHRA and CDR2 YSYEKL. The CDR3 totals 14 residues. Trimming removed 2 bases from V and 13 bases from J; junction bases left unmatched: 5.

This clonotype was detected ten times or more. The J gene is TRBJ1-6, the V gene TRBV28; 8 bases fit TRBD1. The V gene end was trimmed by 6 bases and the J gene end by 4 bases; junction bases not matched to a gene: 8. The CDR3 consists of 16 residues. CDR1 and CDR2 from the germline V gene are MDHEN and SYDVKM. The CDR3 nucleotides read TGTGCCAGCAGCCGAGGGACAGGCGGGTATAATTCACCCCTCCACTTT. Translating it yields CASSRGTGGYNSPLHF. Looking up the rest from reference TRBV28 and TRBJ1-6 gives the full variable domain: DVKVTQSSRYLVKRTGEKVFLECVQDMDHENMFWYRQDPGLGLRLIYFSYDVKMKEKGDIPEGYSVSREKKERFSLILESASTNQTSMYLCASSRGTGGYNSPLHFGNGTRLTVT.

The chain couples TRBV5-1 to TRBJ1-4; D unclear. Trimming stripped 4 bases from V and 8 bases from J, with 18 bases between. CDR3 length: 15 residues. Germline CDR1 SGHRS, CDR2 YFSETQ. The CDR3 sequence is CASSRTAGALEKLFF. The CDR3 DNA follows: TGCGCCAGCAGCCGAACAGCGGGCGCCCTAGAAAAACTGTTTTTT.

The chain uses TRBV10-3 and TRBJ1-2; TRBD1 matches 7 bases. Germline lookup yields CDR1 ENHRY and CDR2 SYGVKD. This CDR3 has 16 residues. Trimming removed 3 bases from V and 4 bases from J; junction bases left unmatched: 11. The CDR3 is CAISDPGQDRTYGYTF. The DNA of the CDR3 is TGTGCCATCAGTGACCCCGGACAGGATCGTACCTATGGCTACACCTTC.

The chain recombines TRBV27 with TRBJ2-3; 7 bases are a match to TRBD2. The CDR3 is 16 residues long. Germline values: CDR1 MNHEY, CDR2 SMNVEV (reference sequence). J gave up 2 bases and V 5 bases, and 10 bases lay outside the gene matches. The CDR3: CASSGGEIQSTDTQYF. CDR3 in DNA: TGTGCCAGCAGTGGGGGGGAGATCCAGTCCACAGATACGCAGTATTTT.

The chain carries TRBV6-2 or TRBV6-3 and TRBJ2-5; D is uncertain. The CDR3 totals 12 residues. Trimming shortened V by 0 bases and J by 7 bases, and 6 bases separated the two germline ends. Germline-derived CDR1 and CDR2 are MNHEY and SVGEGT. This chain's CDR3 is CASSYSVATQYF. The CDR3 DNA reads TGTGCCAGCAGTTACTCAGTCGCGACCCAGTACTTC.

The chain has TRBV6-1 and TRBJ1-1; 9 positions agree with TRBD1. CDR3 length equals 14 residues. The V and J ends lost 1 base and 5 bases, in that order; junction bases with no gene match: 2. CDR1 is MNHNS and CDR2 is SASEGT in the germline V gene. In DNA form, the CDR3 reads TGTGCCAGCAGTGAAGTAGACAGGGGGACTGAAGCTTTCTTT. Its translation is CASSEVDRGTEAFF.